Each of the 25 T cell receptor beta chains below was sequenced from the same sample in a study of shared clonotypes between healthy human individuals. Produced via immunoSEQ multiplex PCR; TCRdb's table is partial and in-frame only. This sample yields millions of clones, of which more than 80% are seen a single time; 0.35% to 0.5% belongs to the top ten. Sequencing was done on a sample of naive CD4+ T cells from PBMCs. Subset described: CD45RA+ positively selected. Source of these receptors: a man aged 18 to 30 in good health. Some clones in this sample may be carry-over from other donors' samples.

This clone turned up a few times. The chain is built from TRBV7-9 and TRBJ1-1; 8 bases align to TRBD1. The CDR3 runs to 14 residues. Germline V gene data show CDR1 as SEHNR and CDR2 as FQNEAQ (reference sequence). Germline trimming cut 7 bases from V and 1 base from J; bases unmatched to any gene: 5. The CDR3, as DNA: TGTGCCAGCAACCCAGGACAGGGGAACACTGAAGCTTTCTTT. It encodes CASNPGQGNTEAFF.

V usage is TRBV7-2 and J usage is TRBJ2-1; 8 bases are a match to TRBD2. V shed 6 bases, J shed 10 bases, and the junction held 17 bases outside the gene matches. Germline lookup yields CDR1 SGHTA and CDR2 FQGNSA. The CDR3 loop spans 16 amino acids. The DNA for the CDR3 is TGTGCCAGCAGGCCCCCGGGGGGAGCGGGAGTTTGGGAGCAGTTCTTC. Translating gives CASRPPGGAGVWEQFF.

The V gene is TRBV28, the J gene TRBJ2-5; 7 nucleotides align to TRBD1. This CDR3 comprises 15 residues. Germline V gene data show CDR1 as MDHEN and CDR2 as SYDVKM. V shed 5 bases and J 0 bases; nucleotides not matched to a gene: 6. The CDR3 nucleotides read TGTGCCAGCAGTAGACAGGGCCTATACCAAGAGACCCAGTACTTC. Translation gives CASSRQGLYQETQYF.

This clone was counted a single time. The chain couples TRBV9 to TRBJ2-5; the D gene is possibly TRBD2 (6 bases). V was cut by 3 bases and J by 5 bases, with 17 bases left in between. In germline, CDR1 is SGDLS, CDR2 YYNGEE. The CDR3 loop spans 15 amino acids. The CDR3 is CASSGSGGNGETQYF. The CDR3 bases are TGTGCCAGCAGCGGGAGTGGCGGGAACGGGGAGACCCAGTACTTC.

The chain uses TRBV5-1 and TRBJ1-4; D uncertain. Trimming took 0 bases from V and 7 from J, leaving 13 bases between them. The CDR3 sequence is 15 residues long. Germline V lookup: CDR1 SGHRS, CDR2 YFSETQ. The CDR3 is CASSLATPFGEKLFF. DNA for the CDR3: TGCGCCAGCAGCTTGGCCACACCCTTTGGTGAAAAACTGTTTTTT.

CDR3 nucleotides: TGTGCCAGCAGTTTGTTAGGCCTAGCGGGAGGGAGGGGGAATGAGCAGTTCTTC. Its protein product is CASSLLGLAGGRGNEQFF. The gene calls are TRBV27 and TRBJ2-1, with TRBD2 matching over 12 bases. V gave up 3 bases and J gave up 7 bases; unmatched junction bases: 13. Germline V gives CDR1 MNHEY, CDR2 SMNVEV (reference sequence). CDR3 length: 18 residues.

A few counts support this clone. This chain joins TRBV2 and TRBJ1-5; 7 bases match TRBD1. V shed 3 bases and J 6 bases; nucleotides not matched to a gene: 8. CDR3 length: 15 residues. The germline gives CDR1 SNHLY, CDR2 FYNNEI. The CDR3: CASSDGTVGGQPQHF. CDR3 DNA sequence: TGTGCCAGCAGTGATGGGACAGTCGGAGGTCAGCCCCAGCATTTT.

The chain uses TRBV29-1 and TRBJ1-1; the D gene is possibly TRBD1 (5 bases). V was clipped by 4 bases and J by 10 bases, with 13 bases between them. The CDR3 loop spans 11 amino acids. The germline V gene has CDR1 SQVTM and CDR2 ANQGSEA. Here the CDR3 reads CSVAGAVGAFF. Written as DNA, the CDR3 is TGCAGCGTTGCCGGGGCGGTTGGAGCTTTCTTT.

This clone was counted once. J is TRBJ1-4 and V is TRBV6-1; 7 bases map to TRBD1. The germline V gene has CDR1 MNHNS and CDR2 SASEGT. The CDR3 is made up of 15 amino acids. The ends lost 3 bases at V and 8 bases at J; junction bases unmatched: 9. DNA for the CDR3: TGTGCCAGCAGTGACCCAGGGGGTAATGGGGAAAAACTGTTTTTT. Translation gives CASSDPGGNGEKLFF.

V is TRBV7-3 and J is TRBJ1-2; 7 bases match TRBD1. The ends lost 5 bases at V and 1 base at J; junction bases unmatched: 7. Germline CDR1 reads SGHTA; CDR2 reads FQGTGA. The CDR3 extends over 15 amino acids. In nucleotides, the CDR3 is TGTGCCAGCAGCCCACACGACAGGGTTAACTATGGCTACACCTTC. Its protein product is CASSPHDRVNYGYTF.

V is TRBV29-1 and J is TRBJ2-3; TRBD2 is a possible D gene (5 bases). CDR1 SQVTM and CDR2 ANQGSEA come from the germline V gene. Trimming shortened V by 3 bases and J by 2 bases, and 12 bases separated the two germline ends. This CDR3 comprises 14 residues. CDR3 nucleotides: TGCAGCGTTGAGGGCCAGCGGTACACAGATACGCAGTATTTT. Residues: CSVEGQRYTDTQYF.

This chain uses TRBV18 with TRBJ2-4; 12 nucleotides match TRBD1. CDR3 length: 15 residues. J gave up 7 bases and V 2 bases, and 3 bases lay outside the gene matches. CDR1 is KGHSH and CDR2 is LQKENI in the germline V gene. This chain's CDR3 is CASSPAGTGGNIQYF. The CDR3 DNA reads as TGTGCCAGCTCACCAGCCGGGACAGGGGGCAACATTCAGTACTTC.

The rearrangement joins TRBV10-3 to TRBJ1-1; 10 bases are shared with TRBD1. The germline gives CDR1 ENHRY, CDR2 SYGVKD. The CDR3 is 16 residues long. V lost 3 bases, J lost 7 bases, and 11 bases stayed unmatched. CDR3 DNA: TGTGCCATCAGTGACCCTCGACAGGGGGCGCGCGGTGAAGCTTTCTTT. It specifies CAISDPRQGARGEAFF.

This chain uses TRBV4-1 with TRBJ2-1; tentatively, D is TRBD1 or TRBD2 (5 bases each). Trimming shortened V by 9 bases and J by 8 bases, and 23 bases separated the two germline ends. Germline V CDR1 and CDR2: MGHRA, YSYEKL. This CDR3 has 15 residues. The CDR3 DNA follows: TGCGCCAGTGGGGGAACAGGAGCCGCGGGTGATGAGCAGTTCTTC. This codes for CASGGTGAAGDEQFF.

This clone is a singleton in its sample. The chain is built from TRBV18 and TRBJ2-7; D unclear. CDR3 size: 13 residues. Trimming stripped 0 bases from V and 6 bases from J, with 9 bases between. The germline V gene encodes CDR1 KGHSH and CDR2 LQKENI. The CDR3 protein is CASSPPFRSEQYF. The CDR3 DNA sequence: TGTGCCAGCTCACCACCGTTCAGATCCGAGCAGTACTTC.

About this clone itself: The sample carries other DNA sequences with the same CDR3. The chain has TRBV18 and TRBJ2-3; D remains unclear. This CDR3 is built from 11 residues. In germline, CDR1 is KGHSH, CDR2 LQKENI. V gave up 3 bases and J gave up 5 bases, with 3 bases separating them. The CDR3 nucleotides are TGTGCCAGCTCACCCGAAGATACGCAGTATTTT. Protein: CASSPEDTQYF.

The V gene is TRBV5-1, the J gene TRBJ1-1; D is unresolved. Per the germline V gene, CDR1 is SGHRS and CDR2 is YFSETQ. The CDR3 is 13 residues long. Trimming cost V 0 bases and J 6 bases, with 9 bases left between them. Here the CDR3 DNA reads TGCGCCAGCAGCTTGGCCGTCCCCGCTGAAGCTTTCTTT. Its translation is CASSLAVPAEAFF.

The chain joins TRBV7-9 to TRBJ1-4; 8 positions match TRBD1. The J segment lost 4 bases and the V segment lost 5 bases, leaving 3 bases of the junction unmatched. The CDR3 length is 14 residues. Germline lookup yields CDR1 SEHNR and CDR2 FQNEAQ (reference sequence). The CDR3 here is CASSPGQVNEKLFF. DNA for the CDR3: TGTGCCAGCAGCCCGGGACAGGTTAATGAAAAACTGTTTTTT.

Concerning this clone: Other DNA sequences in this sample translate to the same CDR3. In DNA form, the CDR3 reads TGTGCCAGCAGTTTTTTAGCGGGAGGGACAGATACGCAGTATTTT. Translated, it gives CASSFLAGGTDTQYF. The genes are TRBV28 and TRBJ2-3, with 11 positions matching TRBD2. V lost 3 bases to trimming and J lost 3 bases; unmatched junction nucleotides: 2. CDR1 is MDHEN and CDR2 is SYDVKM in the germline V gene. CDR3 size: 15 residues.

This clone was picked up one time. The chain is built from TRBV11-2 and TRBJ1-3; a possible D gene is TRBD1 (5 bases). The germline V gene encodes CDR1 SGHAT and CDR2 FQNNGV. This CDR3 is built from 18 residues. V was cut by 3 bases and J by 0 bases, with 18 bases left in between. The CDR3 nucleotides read TGTGCCAGCAGCTTGCAATCGGGACTGTTAAGCTCTGGAAACACCATATATTTT. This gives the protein CASSLQSGLLSSGNTIYF.

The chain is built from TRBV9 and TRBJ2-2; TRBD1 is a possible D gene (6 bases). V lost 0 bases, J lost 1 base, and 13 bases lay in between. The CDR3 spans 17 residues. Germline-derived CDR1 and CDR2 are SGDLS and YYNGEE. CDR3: CASSVVGTPMNTGELFF. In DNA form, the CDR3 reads TGTGCCAGCAGCGTAGTAGGGACACCTATGAACACCGGGGAGCTGTTTTTT. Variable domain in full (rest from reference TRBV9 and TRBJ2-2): DSGVTQTPKHLITATGQRVTLRCSPRSGDLSVYWYQQSLDQGLQFLIQYYNGEERAKGNILERFSAQQFPDLHSELNLSSLELGDSALYFCASSVVGTPMNTGELFFGEGSRLTVL.

The DNA for the CDR3 is TGCGCCAGCAGCCTTAGCGGGAGGGGAGGCACAGATACGCAGTATTTT. Translated: CASSLSGRGGTDTQYF. This sequence joins TRBV4-1 and TRBJ2-3, with 11 bases that match TRBD2. V lost 4 bases to trimming and J lost 1 base; unmatched junction nucleotides: 4. Germline CDR1 and CDR2: MGHRA and YSYEKL. This CDR3 comprises 16 residues.

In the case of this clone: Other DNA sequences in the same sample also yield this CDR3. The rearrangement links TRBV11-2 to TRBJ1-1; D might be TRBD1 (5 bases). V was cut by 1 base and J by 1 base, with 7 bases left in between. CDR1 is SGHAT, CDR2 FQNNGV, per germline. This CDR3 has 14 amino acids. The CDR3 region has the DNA TGTGCCAGCAGCTTAGGACAGTCGAACACTGAAGCTTTCTTT. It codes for CASSLGQSNTEAFF. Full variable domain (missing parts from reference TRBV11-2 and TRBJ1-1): EAGVAQSPRYKIIEKRQSVAFWCNPISGHATLYWYQQILGQGPKLLIQFQNNGVVDDSQLPKDRFSAERLKGVDSTLKIQPAKLEDSAVYLCASSLGQSNTEAFFGQGTRLTVV.

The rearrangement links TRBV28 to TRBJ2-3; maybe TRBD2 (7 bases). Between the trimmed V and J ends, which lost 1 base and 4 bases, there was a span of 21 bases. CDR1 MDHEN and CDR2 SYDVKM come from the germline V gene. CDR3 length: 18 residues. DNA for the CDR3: TGTGCCAGCAGTTTATCGAGGTGGGGGGGCTATCTATCAGATACGCAGTATTTT. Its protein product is CASSLSRWGGYLSDTQYF.

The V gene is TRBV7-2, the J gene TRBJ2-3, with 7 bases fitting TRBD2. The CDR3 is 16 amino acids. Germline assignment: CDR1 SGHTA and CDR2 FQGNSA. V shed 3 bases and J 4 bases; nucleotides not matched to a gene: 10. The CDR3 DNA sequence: TGTGCCAGCAGCTTTTTTGGGGGGGACTTGGCAGATACGCAGTATTTT. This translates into CASSFFGGDLADTQYF.